This is a list of T cell receptor beta chains from one sample in a study of a mutant IDH1 vaccine in newly diagnosed glioma. Their recognized antigens are unknown. TCRdb's table, derived via immunoSEQ multiplex PCR, lists solely in-frame clones and lacks some. The sample yields some 38,000 clones, 75% seen once. Sequencing was performed on PBMCs, taken from a glioma patient whose treatment included an IDH1 peptide vaccine. Every receptor here comes from a man aged 35 to 55 with glioma. Both conserved end residues are part of each CDR3. The D gene is left open where the match is weak. Expanded clones are given a class, and other clones once, few, many or no size at all.

clone_size j_call d_call v_call cdr3_aa cdr3_nt
few TRBJ1-3 - TRBV30 CAWKRLAHSGNTIYF TGTGCCTGGAAACGTCTGGCCCACTCTGGAAACACCATATATTTT
- TRBJ2-1 - TRBV20-1 CSAGAYNEQFF TGCAGTGCGGGAGCCTACAATGAGCAGTTCTTC
- TRBJ2-2 - TRBV7-8 CASNKVWSGELFF TGTGCCAGTAATAAGGTGTGGTCCGGGGAGCTGTTTTTT
- TRBJ2-2 - TRBV29-1 CSVEGRAGELFF TGCAGCGTTGAAGGGAGGGCCGGGGAGCTGTTTTTT
- TRBJ2-5 - TRBV6-1 CASSVGRVPWETQYF TGTGCCAGCAGTGTCGGCCGGGTCCCATGGGAGACCCAGTACTTC
- TRBJ2-5 - TRBV5-4 CASSLPSEGALETQYF TGTGCCAGCAGCCTACCCTCCGAGGGAGCTCTAGAGACCCAGTACTTC
- TRBJ1-1 - TRBV14 CASSQALGVLNTEAFF TGTGCCAGCAGCCAAGCTTTGGGGGTTTTAAACACTGAAGCTTTCTTT
- TRBJ2-1 TRBD2 TRBV19 CASSMGLAGLSYNEQFF TGTGCCAGTAGTATGGGACTAGCGGGCCTATCCTACAATGAGCAGTTCTTC
- TRBJ2-2 - TRBV9 CASSVTTGELFF TGTGCCAGCAGCGTAACGACCGGGGAGCTGTTTTTT
- TRBJ1-1 TRBD1 TRBV6-5 CASRPTGREAEAFF TGTGCCAGCAGGCCGACAGGGAGAGAGGCTGAAGCTTTCTTT
- TRBJ1-1 - TRBV9 CASSAEMNTEAFF TGTGCCAGCAGCGCGGAAATGAACACTGAAGCTTTCTTT
- TRBJ2-7 - TRBV18 CASSPQASSAPSPHEQYF TGTGCCAGCTCACCCCAGGCTTCTAGCGCTCCCTCTCCCCACGAGCAGTACTTC
once TRBJ2-5 TRBD2 TRBV7-8 CASSLGLAGWGEETQYF TGTGCCAGCAGCTTAGGACTAGCGGGCTGGGGGGAGGAGACCCAGTACTTC
- TRBJ2-4 - TRBV19 CASSKDGGSRNIQYF TGTGCCAGTAGTAAAGACGGGGGTTCGAGGAACATTCAGTACTTC
- TRBJ2-3 TRBD2 TRBV7-9 CASSLGTSPSTDTQYF TGTGCCAGCAGCTTAGGGACTAGTCCCTCCACAGATACGCAGTATTTT
- TRBJ2-7 - TRBV6-1 CASTMTGLNEQYF TGTGCCAGCACCATGACAGGTTTAAACGAGCAGTACTTC
- TRBJ2-3 TRBD2 TRBV13 CASSFPGLAGADTQYF TGTGCCAGCAGTTTCCCCGGACTAGCGGGAGCAGATACGCAGTATTTT
few TRBJ1-2 - TRBV29-1 CSVEDPDHDGYTF TGCAGCGTTGAAGATCCGGACCACGACGGCTACACCTTC
- TRBJ1-5 - TRBV18 CASSPAAINQPQHF TGTGCCAGCTCACCGGCAGCGATCAATCAGCCCCAGCATTTT
- TRBJ1-2 - TRBV2 CASKGPNYGYTF TGTGCCTCAAAGGGGCCGAACTATGGCTACACCTTC
- TRBJ2-7 TRBD1 TRBV5-1 CASSLGQGAYEQYF TGCGCCAGCAGCTTGGGACAGGGGGCCTACGAGCAGTACTTC
- TRBJ1-4 - TRBV6-6 CASSSPGQSEKLFF TGTGCCAGCAGTTCCCCGGGACAAAGTGAAAAACTGTTTTTT
- TRBJ2-1 - TRBV28 CASKLGGNEQFF TGTGCCAGCAAACTAGGGGGTAATGAGCAGTTCTTC
- TRBJ1-2 - TRBV29-1 CSVSGSGYTF TGCAGCGTATCAGGGTCCGGCTACACCTTC
- TRBJ1-1 - TRBV18 CASSMNTEAFF TGTGCCAGCTCTATGAACACTGAAGCTTTCTTT
- TRBJ2-2 - TRBV6-6 CATLYSGLKNTGELFF TGTGCCACCCTTTACTCGGGACTCAAGAACACCGGGGAGCTGTTTTTT
medium-sized TRBJ1-2 TRBD1 TRBV27 CASRFRDRDSYGYTF TGTGCCAGCAGGTTCCGGGACAGAGACTCCTATGGCTACACCTTC
- TRBJ2-3 TRBD2 TRBV15 CATSSGTRGLDTQYF TGTGCCACCAGCTCGGGGACTAGAGGGCTAGATACGCAGTATTTT
once TRBJ1-1 TRBD1 TRBV6-1 CASRDTGQGVSEAFF TGTGCCAGCAGGGACACGGGACAGGGGGTGAGTGAAGCTTTCTTT
- TRBJ2-7 TRBD1 TRBV9 CASSAEGAASYEQYF TGTGCCAGCAGCGCCGAGGGGGCAGCCTCCTACGAGCAGTACTTC
few TRBJ1-2 - TRBV2 CASSEGEGRNGYTF TGTGCCAGCAGTGAAGGAGAGGGACGAAATGGCTACACCTTC
- TRBJ2-7 - TRBV29-1 CSGDPGVGGRGNYEQYF TGCAGCGGGGACCCAGGAGTTGGGGGTCGAGGGAACTACGAGCAGTACTTC
- TRBJ2-3 - TRBV5-1 CASRRLTDTQYF TGCGCCAGCAGGAGGCTCACAGATACGCAGTATTTT
once TRBJ1-3 - TRBV18 CASSPRGGGEVGTIYF TGTGCCAGCTCACCACGTGGCGGAGGGGAAGTTGGCACCATATATTTT
once TRBJ2-7 TRBD1 TRBV6-6 CASSSRDRRSYEQYF TGTGCCAGCAGTTCCCGGGACAGGAGGTCCTACGAGCAGTACTTC
- TRBJ1-2 - TRBV19 CASSIAYAEFYTF TGTGCCAGTAGTATAGCTTACGCCGAATTCTACACCTTC
- TRBJ1-3 - TRBV29-1 CSVPGSGNTIYF TGCAGCGTTCCGGGGAGTGGAAACACCATATATTTT
- TRBJ2-7 TRBD2 TRBV7-9 CASSSPLATEQYF TGTGCCAGCAGCTCCCCACTAGCGACCGAGCAGTACTTC
- TRBJ1-1 - TRBV5-5 CASSYVGGSEAFF TGTGCCAGCAGCTACGTTGGGGGCTCTGAAGCTTTCTTT
- TRBJ2-1 - TRBV5-1 CASSKDSYNEQFF TGCGCCAGCAGCAAGGACAGTTACAATGAGCAGTTCTTC
- TRBJ1-4 TRBD1 TRBV5-6 CASSWGTATTNEKLFF TGTGCCAGCAGCTGGGGGACAGCAACAACTAATGAAAAACTGTTTTTT
- TRBJ1-5 - TRBV6-1 CASSEAPGGPNQPQHF TGTGCCAGCAGTGAAGCCCCGGGGGGGCCGAATCAGCCCCAGCATTTT